This T cell receptor (beta chain) was sequenced in a study of blood T cells in healthy people across ages. This clonotype has a count of ten or more. A sample-barcoded 5' primer and a J-beta primer mix were used in a second PCR of roughly 7 to 11 cycles. MiXCR, applied by TCRdb to the 5' RACE reads, yields one record per CDR3 protein. The sample consists of 850,000 to 950,000 distinct CDR3 sequences, more than 25% of them appearing once. The specimen was blood. The TCR sequence derives from a woman aged 80 or older in good health.

CDR3 in DNA: TGTGCCAGCAGGGGTAGGGTATCCGGGGAGCTGTTTTTT. This encodes CASRGRVSGELFF. The V gene is TRBV12-3 or TRBV12-4, the J gene TRBJ2-2; D is unclear. This CDR3 has 13 amino acids. V dropped 6 bases and J dropped 6 bases, with 11 bases sitting between them.